This T cell receptor beta chain is drawn from a study of T cells in localized non-small cell lung cancer. Only in-frame clones appear in the TCRdb table, and some are missing; sequencing was by immunoSEQ multiplex PCR. The profile shows some 52,000 clones, 86% of them singletons. CDR1 MNHNS and CDR2 SASEGT come from the germline V gene. Losses at the gene ends were 9 bases for V and 4 bases for J; bases not matched to a gene: 7. This CDR3 spans 13 amino acids. The sequence was obtained from a male donor aged 60 or over with stage III squamous cell lung carcinoma. The chain uses TRBV6-1 and TRBJ2-7; 9 bases align to TRBD2. Here the sequenced sample was peripheral blood, taken before any cancer treatment. The CDR3 loop reads CASQGLASYEQYF. Here the CDR3 DNA reads TGTGCCAGTCAAGGACTAGCGTCGTACGAGCAGTACTTC.